This passage covers 24 T cell receptor beta chains from one sample sequenced in a study of blood T cells in healthy people across ages. A second roughly 6 to 11 cycle PCR used barcoded and J-beta primers. Via MiXCR, TCRdb re-called the 5' RACE reads, giving one row per CDR3 protein. This sample has hundreds of thousands of distinct CDR3 sequences, with 20% to 25% found just once. Specimen: blood. The source is a man in his sixties or seventies in good health.

V and J are TRBV20-1 and TRBJ1-5; 7 bases align to TRBD1. The CDR3 contains 15 residues. In germline, CDR1 is DFQATT, CDR2 SNEGSKA (reference sequence). V trimming: 2 bases; J trimming: 5 bases; junction bases outside the gene matches: 9. In DNA form, the CDR3 reads TGCAGTGCTAGAAACCTACAGGGGCGGGATCAGCCCCAGCATTTT. Encoded protein: CSARNLQGRDQPQHF.

This clonotype was detected only a few times. The chain employs TRBV7-3 and TRBJ2-1; a possible D gene is TRBD1 (5 bases). Germline V gives CDR1 SGHTA, CDR2 FQGTGA. Trimming shortened V by 5 bases and J by 4 bases, and 9 bases separated the two germline ends. This CDR3 region has 13 residues. CDR3 region: CASSTTVYNEQFF. CDR3 in DNA: TGTGCCAGCAGCACGACAGTTTACAATGAGCAGTTCTTC. The variable domain in full, with the rest retrieved from reference TRBV7-3 and TRBJ2-1, is GAGVSQTPSNKVTEKGKYVELRCDPISGHTALYWYRQSLGQGPEFLIYFQGTGAADDSGLPNDRFFAVRPEGSVSTLKIQRTERGDSAVYLCASSTTVYNEQFFGPGTRLTVL.

In this sample, this clonotype turned up a few times. The rearrangement links TRBV7-2 to TRBJ2-5, with D possibly TRBD2 on 5 matching bases. The CDR3 has 14 amino acids. V lost 7 bases, J lost 9 bases, and 21 bases lay in between. Germline assignment: CDR1 SGHTA and CDR2 FQGNSA. CDR3 sequence: CASNRGADLFAQYF. The CDR3 bases are TGTGCCAGCAACCGGGGTGCAGACCTGTTCGCCCAGTACTTC. The variable domain in full, with the rest retrieved from reference TRBV7-2 and TRBJ2-5, is GAGVSQSPSNKVTEKGKDVELRCDPISGHTALYWYRQSLGQGLEFLIYFQGNSAPDKSGLPSDRFSAERTGGSVSTLTIQRTQQEDSAVYLCASNRGADLFAQYFGPGTRLLVL.

Only a few counts were recorded for this clonotype. This chain uses TRBV9 with TRBJ2-5, with D possibly being TRBD1 (5 bases). V was pared by 3 bases and J by 5 bases, with 17 bases between. From germline, CDR1 is SGDLS and CDR2 YYNGEE. The CDR3 is 15 amino acids. CDR3 amino acids: CASSALSTVTETQYF. Here the CDR3 DNA reads TGTGCCAGCAGCGCTCTTTCGACAGTTACGGAGACCCAGTACTTC.

The chain carries TRBV6-5 and TRBJ1-2, with 9 bases lining up with TRBD1. From germline, CDR1 is MNHEY and CDR2 SVGAGI. Losses at the gene ends were 0 bases for V and 4 bases for J; bases not matched to a gene: 6. The CDR3 is 16 amino acids. The CDR3 protein is CASSYSPGQGPYGYTF. The DNA for the CDR3 is TGTGCCAGCAGTTACTCACCGGGACAGGGTCCCTATGGCTACACCTTC.

The sample holds a few counts of this clonotype. Its ends do not fully match the called genes, so a read error is possible. The chain employs TRBV6-5 and TRBJ2-7; D is unresolved. The CDR3 length is 11 residues. Germline V gene data show CDR1 as MNHEY and CDR2 as SVGAGI. The CDR3 DNA is TGTGCCAGCAGCTCAACTACTGGGGAATATTTC. This encodes CASSSTTGEYF.

The chain employs TRBV29-1 and TRBJ2-5, with D perhaps TRBD2 (6 bases). The CDR3 has 13 amino acids. V lost 6 bases and J 1 base, leaving 12 bases between the germline ends. Germline-derived CDR1 and CDR2 are SQVTM and ANQGSEA. CDR3: CSVGRRVQETQYF. CDR3 bases: TGCAGCGTGGGGCGGAGGGTCCAAGAGACCCAGTACTTC. Looking up the rest from reference TRBV29-1 and TRBJ2-5 gives the full variable domain: SAVISQKPSRDICQRGTSLTIQCQVDSQVTMMFWYRQQPGQSLTLIATANQGSEATYESGFVIDKFPISRPNLTFSTLTVSNMSPEDSSIYLCSVGRRVQETQYFGPGTRLLVL.

A few counts support this clonotype. The gene calls are TRBV7-2 and TRBJ2-1, with TRBD2 matching over 10 bases. The CDR3 is 18 residues long. Germline V lookup: CDR1 SGHTA, CDR2 FQGNSA. V trimming: 3 bases; J trimming: 6 bases; junction bases outside the gene matches: 14. The CDR3 DNA sequence: TGTGCCAGCAGCTTTCCCTCAAATAGCGGGAGGACGCGCAATGAGCAGTTCTTC. It specifies CASSFPSNSGRTRNEQFF.

The V and J genes are TRBV20-1 and TRBJ1-4, with 8 bases identical to TRBD1. This CDR3 contains 15 residues. The V and J ends lost 0 bases and 10 bases, in that order; junction bases with no gene match: 10. Germline V lookup: CDR1 DFQATT, CDR2 SNEGSKA (reference sequence). The CDR3 DNA sequence: TGCAGTGCTAGAGATCTCTCGCAGGGGGCGCGAAAACTGTTTTTT. Residues: CSARDLSQGARKLFF.

This clonotype was recorded at least ten times. The genes are TRBV4-1 and TRBJ2-7, with D unresolved. Trimming took 0 bases from V and 0 from J, leaving 6 bases between them. CDR3 length: 14 amino acids. The germline V gene has CDR1 MGHRA and CDR2 YSYEKL. The CDR3 spells CASSQDGVSYEQYF. The CDR3 nucleotides read TGCGCCAGCAGCCAAGATGGGGTCTCCTACGAGCAGTACTTC.

Here the CDR3 reads CASSPSLAGGPDTQYF. The CDR3 DNA sequence: TGCGCCAGCAGCCCCTCCCTAGCGGGAGGGCCGGATACGCAGTATTTT. The rearrangement links TRBV4-1 to TRBJ2-3; TRBD2 aligns across 12 bases. The CDR3 totals 16 residues. Germline CDR1 MGHRA, CDR2 YSYEKL. V lost 4 bases to trimming and J lost 6 bases; unmatched junction nucleotides: 8.

A remark on this clonotype: A much larger clone sits a single nucleotide away, making a read error possible. The V call is TRBV7-2, the J call TRBJ2-7, with D perhaps TRBD2 (6 bases). Germline CDR1 is SGHTA and CDR2 is FQGNSA. The CDR3 has 14 amino acids. The V gene lost 5 bases and the J gene lost 5 bases, with 16 bases spanning the gap. The CDR3 region has the DNA TGTGCCAGCAGCGTCGGTGGCGGAGGGAACGAGCAGTACTTC. It translates to CASSVGGGGNEQYF.

This clonotype occurred a few times. At one end the junction does not follow the germline gene, possibly because of a read error. The gene calls are TRBV20-1 and TRBJ2-5, with D perhaps TRBD2 (6 bases). Germline V gene lookup returns CDR1 DFQATT and CDR2 SNEGSKA (reference sequence). This CDR3 has 13 residues. CDR3 sequence (DNA): TGCAGTGCTAGAGATTTTACCTTGGGAAATGCGGGGTTC. It codes for CSARDFTLGNAGF.

This clonotype was counted a few times. The chain employs TRBV5-1 and TRBJ1-1; D not resolved. The CDR3 covers 12 residues. Trimming left V 3 bases short and J 7 bases short, with 10 bases between. Germline V gene sequence: CDR1 SGHRS, CDR2 YFSETQ. The CDR3 coding sequence is TGCGCCAGCAGCTCGGAGGATAATGAAGCTTTCTTT. It is translated as CASSSEDNEAFF.

Comment on this clonotype: This may be a read error, as it is one base from a much larger clone. J is TRBJ2-4 and V is TRBV7-9; D ambiguous. There are 13 residues in the CDR3. The germline V gene has CDR1 SEHNR and CDR2 FQNEAQ (reference sequence). CDR3 nucleotide sequence: TGTGTCAGCAGCCCCGGAGCCAAAAACATTCAGTACTTC. Residues: CVSSPGAKNIQYF.

The chain uses TRBV4-3 and TRBJ1-6; D is possibly TRBD1 (6 bases). Germline CDR1 LGHNA, CDR2 YSLEER. The CDR3 totals 15 residues. V was cut by 1 base and J by 9 bases, with 13 bases left in between. DNA for the CDR3: TGCGCCAGCAGCCAAGGCGGGACATCAAGTTCACCCCTCCACTTT. Its protein product is CASSQGGTSSSPLHF.

The chain joins TRBV20-1 to TRBJ2-2; 7 nucleotides agree with TRBD1. The CDR3 runs to 14 residues. CDR1 is DFQATT and CDR2 is SNEGSKA in the germline V gene (reference sequence). Losses at the gene ends were 5 bases for V and 2 bases for J; bases not matched to a gene: 5. CDR3 in amino acids: CSALRDSNTGELFF. The CDR3 coding sequence is TGCAGTGCTCTCCGGGACAGTAACACCGGGGAGCTGTTTTTT.

Concerning this clonotype itself: A much larger clone differs by one base, so this may be a read error. The chain recombines TRBV3-1 with TRBJ2-5; D is unclear. The DNA end lines up better with TRBJ2-7; the J call may be wrong. Per the germline V gene, CDR1 is LGHDT and CDR2 is YNNKEL (reference sequence). The length of the CDR3 is 14 residues. This chain's CDR3 is CASSRSETLYEQYF. CDR3 DNA sequence: TGTGCCAGCAGCCGTTCCGAGACTCTCTACGAGCAGTACTTC.

This clonotype was detected only a few times. The V gene is TRBV4-3, the J gene TRBJ2-1; D possibly corresponds to TRBD2 (6 bases). TRBJ2-5 matches the DNA end more closely, so the J call is doubtful. The CDR3 sequence is 15 residues long. Germline V gene lookup returns CDR1 LGHNA and CDR2 YSLEER. The CDR3 is CASSQIGGDRETQYF. In DNA, the CDR3 is TGCGCCAGCAGCCAGATCGGAGGGGACCGAGAGACCCAGTACTTC.

A few counts support this clonotype. The rearrangement joins TRBV27 to TRBJ1-2; TRBD1 is a possible D gene (5 bases). The CDR3 sequence is 13 residues long. The V gene's germline CDR1 is MNHEY and CDR2 SMNVEV (reference sequence). V shed 2 bases and J shed 4 bases, with 8 bases lying between them. CDR3 amino acids: CASSLGHSYGYTF. For the CDR3, the DNA is TGTGCCAGCAGTTTAGGACACTCCTATGGCTACACCTTC.

In this sample, this clonotype turned up a few times. The chain couples TRBV9 to TRBJ1-5; 8 positions agree with TRBD1. J gave up 4 bases and V 3 bases, and 6 bases lay outside the gene matches. This CDR3 spans 15 amino acids. The germline V gene has CDR1 SGDLS and CDR2 YYNGEE. The CDR3 is CASSATGGGNQPQHF. The CDR3 DNA reads as TGTGCCAGCAGCGCCACAGGGGGTGGAAATCAGCCCCAGCATTTT.

There are a few counts of this clonotype. The genes are TRBV5-1 and TRBJ2-1, with 8 bases lining up with TRBD1. Germline CDR1 is SGHRS and CDR2 is YFSETQ. The CDR3 is 18 residues long. The V gene end was trimmed by 0 bases and the J gene end by 0 bases; junction bases not matched to a gene: 8. The CDR3 spells CASSLAGQVPTSYNEQFF. The CDR3 nucleotides read TGCGCCAGCAGCTTGGCGGGACAGGTACCAACCTCCTACAATGAGCAGTTCTTC.

The chain recombines TRBV20-1 with TRBJ2-7; 7 bases map to TRBD2. Trimming removed 0 bases from V and 7 bases from J; junction bases left unmatched: 12. The CDR3 has 15 amino acids. Germline V CDR1 and CDR2: DFQATT, SNEGSKA (reference sequence). The CDR3 sequence: CSARDLREGLWEQYF. The CDR3, as DNA: TGCAGTGCTAGAGATCTGAGGGAGGGCCTCTGGGAGCAGTACTTC.

This clonotype was recorded a few times. The rearrangement joins TRBV5-4 to TRBJ1-1, with TRBD1 as a possible D gene (5 bases). Germline CDR1 reads SGHNT; CDR2 reads YYREEE (reference sequence). With 4 bases removed from V and 0 bases from J, the gap between germline ends came to 10 bases. This CDR3 comprises 14 residues. CDR3 amino acids: CASSGGGMNTEAFF. The DNA of the CDR3 is TGTGCCAGCAGCGGGGGAGGGATGAACACTGAAGCTTTCTTT.